This T cell receptor beta chain comes out of a study of metastatic and nonmetastatic thyroid tumors. Regarding the study as a whole: Reportedly, malignant thyroid tumors had significantly higher TCR beta diversity than benign nodules, in blood and tumor.

MiXCR reprocessed the PCR reads for TCRdb. Here the sample spans about 39,000 clones, about 16% being singletons. The length of the CDR3 is 17 residues. Trimming removed 10 bases at V and 4 bases at J, with 26 bases between. Germline V gene sequence: CDR1 SGHAT, CDR2 FQNNGV. On this clone itself: Antigen unknown.

None of the patients had undergone any treatment ahead of thyroid surgery. The source is a female donor with papillary thyroid cancer or a benign thyroid nodule (not recorded which). Some clones in this sample may be carry-over from other donors' samples. The rearrangement uses TRBV11-2 and TRBJ2-1; weak D call: TRBD2 (7 bases). Sequencing was carried out using blood. The CDR3 is CAISLDERGGGYNEQFF. CDR3 nucleotide sequence: TGTGCCATTAGCTTAGATGAACGGGGAGGGGGGTACAATGAGCAGTTCTTC.